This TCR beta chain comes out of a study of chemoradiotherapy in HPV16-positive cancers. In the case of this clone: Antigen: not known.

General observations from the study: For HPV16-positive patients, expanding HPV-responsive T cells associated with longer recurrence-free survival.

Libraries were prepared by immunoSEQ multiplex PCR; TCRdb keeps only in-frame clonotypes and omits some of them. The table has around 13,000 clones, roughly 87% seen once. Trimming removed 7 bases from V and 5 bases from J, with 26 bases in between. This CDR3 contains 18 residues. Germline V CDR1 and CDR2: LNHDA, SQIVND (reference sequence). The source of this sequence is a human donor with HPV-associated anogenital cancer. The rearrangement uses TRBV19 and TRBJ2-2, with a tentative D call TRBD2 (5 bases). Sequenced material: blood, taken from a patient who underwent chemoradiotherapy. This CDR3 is CASNGYSIASGKTGELFF. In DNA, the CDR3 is TGTGCCAGTAACGGTTACTCGATTGCCAGCGGTAAGACCGGGGAGCTGTTTTTT.